One and the same sample provided the 10 T cell receptor beta chains below, sequenced in a study of blood T cell repertoires in COVID-19. Here immunoSEQ multiplex PCR was the method, and the copy in TCRdb shows in-frame clones only, minus some. Among 300,000 or so clones listed, around 87% were seen once. Input material: peripheral blood. Receptors originate from a woman in her forties who had recovered from COVID-19.

The chain links TRBV5-1 to TRBJ2-7, with 7 bases matching TRBD2. Germline-derived CDR1 and CDR2 are SGHRS and YFSETQ. V lost 0 bases to trimming and J lost 5 bases; unmatched junction nucleotides: 5. The CDR3 consists of 14 residues. The CDR3, as DNA: TGCGCCAGCAGCTTGGAACTAGCGTCACACGAGCAGTACTTC. Its protein is CASSLELASHEQYF.

The rearrangement joins TRBV7-9 to TRBJ2-1; 8 bases are shared with TRBD1. The germline V gene has CDR1 SEHNR and CDR2 FQNEAQ (reference sequence). The V gene end was trimmed by 8 bases and the J gene end by 9 bases; junction bases not matched to a gene: 9. The CDR3 extends over 13 amino acids. The CDR3 spells CASSDSGQVEQFF. The CDR3 nucleotides are TGTGCCAGCTCCGATTCGGGACAGGTTGAGCAGTTCTTC.

The chain uses TRBV7-8 and TRBJ1-1; no firm D call. Trimming took 1 base from V and 4 from J, leaving 10 bases between them. The length of the CDR3 is 14 residues. Per germline, CDR1 SGHVS and CDR2 FQNEAQ. The CDR3 loop reads CASSLEVSGTEAFF. The CDR3 bases are TGTGCCAGCAGCTTAGAGGTCTCGGGCACTGAAGCTTTCTTT.

The rearrangement uses TRBV6-2 or TRBV6-3 and TRBJ2-2; TRBD2 matches 13 bases. Per the germline V gene, CDR1 is MNHEY and CDR2 is SVGEGT. V was clipped by 5 bases and J by 4 bases; unmatched bases: 4. This CDR3 has 16 amino acids. This chain's CDR3 is CASSRLAGGLTGELFF. Here the CDR3 DNA reads TGTGCCAGCAGTCGACTAGCGGGGGGTCTCACCGGGGAGCTGTTTTTT.

This chain links TRBV28 with TRBJ2-2; TRBD2 aligns across 11 bases. This CDR3 is built from 17 residues. J gave up 4 bases and V 7 bases, and 11 bases lay outside the gene matches. Germline lookup yields CDR1 MDHEN and CDR2 SYDVKM. CDR3 nucleotides: TGTGCCAGCATCCCGCTTAGCGGGGGGGGTGGCACCGGGGAGCTGTTTTTT. It specifies CASIPLSGGGGTGELFF.

Only one count was recorded for this clone. The chain recombines TRBV19 with TRBJ1-1, with 8 bases matching TRBD1. CDR1 and CDR2 from the germline V gene are LNHDA and SQIVND (reference sequence). The CDR3 covers 15 residues. V dropped 4 bases and J dropped 1; count of bases not matched to a gene: 5. The CDR3 region has the DNA TGTGCCAGTAGTACTTACGGACAGGGGAACACTGAAGCTTTCTTT. It is translated as CASSTYGQGNTEAFF.

This clone appeared a single time. This chain connects TRBV19 to TRBJ1-3; D uncertain. V was trimmed by 4 bases and J by 0 bases, leaving 10 bases between them. Per germline, CDR1 LNHDA and CDR2 SQIVND (reference sequence). The CDR3 has 15 amino acids. The CDR3: CASSNLPRSGNTIYF. In DNA, the CDR3 is TGTGCCAGTAGTAACCTCCCGCGCTCTGGAAACACCATATATTTT.

This clone came up a few times. The chain carries TRBV6-6 and TRBJ2-3; 9 nucleotides agree with TRBD2. Germline CDR1 is MNHNY and CDR2 is SVGAGI (reference sequence). V lost 6 bases, J lost 4 bases, and 11 bases stayed unmatched. This CDR3 region has 16 residues. The DNA of the CDR3 is TGTGCCAGCAGAATTTCCCGCGGGGGGGCACCAGATACGCAGTATTTT. Translation: CASRISRGGAPDTQYF.

The V gene is TRBV27, the J gene TRBJ1-2; D not resolved. The CDR3 totals 13 residues. V lost 2 bases to trimming and J lost 7 bases, with 11 bases between them. CDR1 is MNHEY and CDR2 is SMNVEV in the germline V gene (reference sequence). This CDR3 is CASSLRGGSGYTF. The CDR3 coding sequence is TGTGCCAGCAGTTTACGAGGAGGGTCTGGCTACACCTTC.

This chain uses TRBV6-5 with TRBJ1-6, with D unresolved. The CDR3 is 14 amino acids. The germline V gene has CDR1 MNHEY and CDR2 SVGAGI. The germline V and J ends were trimmed by 8 bases and 0 bases, with 8 bases remaining between them. The CDR3, as DNA: TGTGCCAGCGGTCCCAGCTCCTATAATTCACCCCTCCACTTT. Its protein is CASGPSSYNSPLHF.